This T cell receptor (beta chain) comes out of a study of early T cells in non-severe SARS-CoV-2 infection. About the study: Investigators sequenced bulk RNA drawn from unsorted whole blood, and chains remained unpaired. Study results and limitations: Clonotype matching in VDJdb favored anti-spike CD8 responses and did not capture private and CD4 specificities.

Of note for this clonotype: Its specificity is not known.

Individual cDNA molecules were tagged with unique molecular identifiers. TCRdb processed the 5' RACE reads anew with MiXCR; each CDR3 protein has one entry. Among roughly 80,000 distinct CDR3 sequences listed, about an eighth were seen once. Trimming left V 0 bases short and J 2 bases short, with 8 bases between. Germline V gene sequence: CDR1 MNHEY, CDR2 SVGAGI. The CDR3 covers 14 residues. The rearrangement joins TRBV6-5 to TRBJ2-7; D is undetermined. Sample: whole blood. The receptor was isolated from an adult who was a healthcare worker with PCR-confirmed SARS-CoV-2 infection or an uninfected control (not recorded which). The CDR3 is CASSYSHPAYEQYF. The DNA for the CDR3 is TGTGCCAGCAGTTACTCCCACCCTGCCTACGAGCAGTACTTC.